The 13 T cell receptor beta chains below were found in one sample sequenced in a study of Ad26.COV2.S vaccination and SARS-CoV-2 variants. Method: immunoSEQ multiplex PCR; TCRdb's copy keeps in-frame clones and lacks some. The sample has more than 400,000 clones, around 92% seen once; the top ten hold over 1.5%. Described treatment: 15 to 20 received Ad26.COV2.S at low or high dose, single or two shots; 5 received placebo; per-sample allocation not given. Material that was analyzed had been drawn on day 63 after the first vaccine or placebo injection. The input for sequencing was peripheral blood, taken in a trial of Ad26.COV2.S vaccine versus placebo. Receptors originate from a person aged 18 to 59 who received the Ad26.COV2.S COVID-19 vaccine or a placebo.

This clone came up once. This chain joins TRBV6-1 and TRBJ2-1; D call uncertain. Germline-derived CDR1 and CDR2 are MNHNS and SASEGT. Trimming cost V 1 base and J 4 bases, with 20 bases left between them. The CDR3 spans 18 residues. In DNA form, the CDR3 reads TGTGCCAGCAGTGAAGAAGGCTTAGTTAGCAGCCCTTACAATGAGCAGTTCTTC. This gives the protein CASSEEGLVSSPYNEQFF.

This chain uses TRBV11-3 with TRBJ2-3, with 9 nucleotides matching TRBD2. Germline V gene data show CDR1 as SGHNT and CDR2 as YENEEA. Unmatched junction bases numbered 11, after V lost 5 bases and J lost 5 bases. The CDR3 has 16 residues. The DNA of the CDR3 is TGTGCCAGCAGCCCCCGAGTAGCGGGAGCAATAGATACGCAGTATTTT. Protein: CASSPRVAGAIDTQYF.

The chain carries TRBV30 and TRBJ1-5; D remains unclear. V lost 1 base, J lost 5 bases, and 9 bases lay in between. CDR3 length: 13 residues. Germline CDR1 is GTSNPN and CDR2 is SVGIG (reference sequence). In DNA, the CDR3 is TGTGCCTGGAGTGAGGGTCGGGATCAGCCCCAGCATTTT. It translates to CAWSEGRDQPQHF.

The V call is TRBV4-1, the J call TRBJ2-5, with 11 bases aligning to TRBD2. CDR3 size: 15 residues. Germline V gene sequence: CDR1 MGHRA, CDR2 YSYEKL. Losses at the gene ends were 6 bases for V and 2 bases for J; bases not matched to a gene: 5. CDR3 protein: CASSSGLAEQETQYF. As DNA, the CDR3 is TGCGCCAGCAGTTCGGGACTAGCGGAACAAGAGACCCAGTACTTC.

The J gene is TRBJ2-1, the V gene TRBV11-2, with TRBD1 matching over 12 bases. Germline V lookup: CDR1 SGHAT, CDR2 FQNNGV. V dropped 5 bases and J dropped 7; count of bases not matched to a gene: 9. The CDR3 sequence is 16 residues long. CDR3 bases: TGTGCCAGCAGCCGAGAGGGGACAGGGGGCCCAAATGAGCAGTTCTTC. This gives the protein CASSREGTGGPNEQFF.

V usage is TRBV6-1 and J usage is TRBJ1-6; 8 bases are shared with TRBD1. This CDR3 region has 17 residues. Germline assignment: CDR1 MNHNS and CDR2 SASEGT. Losses at the gene ends were 4 bases for V and 5 bases for J; bases not matched to a gene: 10. In DNA, the CDR3 is TGTGCCAGCAGTGGGACAGGGTATGGTCTGAATAATTCACCCCTCCACTTT. Encoded protein: CASSGTGYGLNNSPLHF.

The V gene is TRBV2, the J gene TRBJ1-6, with 7 bases aligning to TRBD1. Germline trimming cut 6 bases from V and 8 bases from J; bases unmatched to any gene: 10. The CDR3 covers 15 residues. Germline CDR1 SNHLY, CDR2 FYNNEI. CDR3 loop: CASRRLQGGDSPLHF. As DNA, the CDR3 is TGTGCCAGCAGGAGATTGCAGGGGGGAGATTCACCCCTCCACTTT.

The chain employs TRBV6-5 and TRBJ1-6; tentative D call: TRBD1 (6 bases). The CDR3 sequence is 14 residues long. The V and J ends lost 3 bases and 9 bases respectively, with 12 bases between them. Germline loops: CDR1 MNHEY, CDR2 SVGAGI. The DNA for the CDR3 is TGTGCCAGCAGTTATCAGGGGCCGAGTTCACCCCTCCACTTT. It is translated as CASSYQGPSSPLHF.

This clone came up a few times. The rearrangement uses TRBV30 and TRBJ2-6, with D possibly matching TRBD1 (6 bases). The length of the CDR3 is 16 residues. Germline-derived CDR1 and CDR2 are GTSNPN and SVGIG (reference sequence). Trimming removed 2 bases from V and 0 bases from J, with 11 bases in between. In nucleotides, the CDR3 is TGTGCCTGGAGTCTGGCAGGGGACTCTGGGGCCAACGTCCTGACTTTC. Translating gives CAWSLAGDSGANVLTF. Full variable domain (rest looked up from reference TRBV30 and TRBJ2-6): SQTIHQWPATLVQPVGSPLSLECTVEGTSNPNLYWYRQAAGRGLQLLFYSVGIGQISSEVPQNLSASRPQDRQFILSSKKLLLSDSGFYLCAWSLAGDSGANVLTFGAGSRLTVL.

The V call is TRBV28, the J call TRBJ1-2; 7 bases align to TRBD1. With 7 bases clipped from V and 5 bases from J, the junction kept 13 bases outside the gene matches. CDR1 is MDHEN and CDR2 is SYDVKM in the germline V gene. The CDR3 is made up of 15 amino acids. CDR3 region: CASTKNRGRSYGYTF. CDR3 nucleotide sequence: TGTGCCAGCACCAAAAACAGGGGAAGGTCGTATGGCTACACCTTC.

J is TRBJ1-1 and V is TRBV6-5; D is perhaps TRBD1 (5 bases). CDR3 length: 15 amino acids. Germline values: CDR1 MNHEY, CDR2 SVGAGI. Trimming took off 4 bases at V and 0 bases at J, with 12 bases between the two ends. As DNA, the CDR3 is TGTGCCAGCAGTTTTGTCGCGACAGTGAACACTGAAGCTTTCTTT. It specifies CASSFVATVNTEAFF.

The chain is built from TRBV24-1 and TRBJ2-2; D might be TRBD1 (6 bases). V was shortened by 4 bases and J by 2 bases, with 10 bases between the two germline ends. This CDR3 spans 15 amino acids. The germline V gene encodes CDR1 KGHDR and CDR2 SFDVKD. CDR3 bases: TGTGCCACCAGTGACCCGGGACAAAACACCGGGGAGCTGTTTTTT. Translated, it gives CATSDPGQNTGELFF.

The V and J genes are TRBV18 and TRBJ2-3, with D possibly matching TRBD2 (6 bases). V lost 1 base to trimming and J lost 0 bases, with 14 bases between them. The CDR3 spans 17 residues. CDR1 and CDR2 from the germline V gene are KGHSH and LQKENI. CDR3 coding DNA: TGTGCCAGCTCACCACTTGCAGGGCGGGGAAGCACAGATACGCAGTATTTT. It translates to CASSPLAGRGSTDTQYF.